Sequencing of this TCR beta chain was carried out in a study of early T cells in non-severe SARS-CoV-2 infection. Study results and caveats: Sequences matched to VDJdb favored anti-spike CD8 responses, while private and CD4 specificities were missed.

Individual cDNA molecules were tagged with unique molecular identifiers. MiXCR, applied by TCRdb to the 5' RACE reads, yields one record per CDR3 protein. The data contain approximately 34,000 distinct CDR3 sequences, about 5.2% of them seen just once; the ten biggest clones take up 6%. This clonotype was observed at least ten times. Its antigen remains unidentified. The CDR3 spans 15 residues. V shed 0 bases and J shed 4 bases, with 11 bases lying between them. Germline assignment: CDR1 KGHSH and CDR2 LQKENI. The chain links TRBV18 to TRBJ2-3, with no clear D. Sequenced here: whole blood, sampled at baseline. This receptor was identified in an adult who was a healthcare worker with PCR-confirmed SARS-CoV-2 infection or an uninfected control (not recorded which). Written as DNA, the CDR3 is TGTGCCAGCTCACCACCCGACGGGCACGCAGATACGCAGTATTTT. Translated, it gives CASSPPDGHADTQYF. Together with reference TRBV18 and TRBJ2-3, the CDR3 gives the full variable domain: NAGVMQNPRHLVRRRGQEARLRCSPMKGHSHVYWYRQLPEEGLKFMVYLQKENIIDESGMPKERFSAEFPKEGPSILRIQQVVRGDSAAYFCASSPPDGHADTQYFGPGTRLTVL.